This TCR beta chain stems from a study of identical twins. Via MiXCR, TCRdb re-called the 5' RACE reads, giving one row per CDR3 protein. The sample has more than 1.5 million distinct CDR3 sequences; roughly a third are singletons. The CDR3 is 12 residues long. Trimming left V 4 bases short and J 6 bases short, with 13 bases between. The germline V gene encodes CDR1 SQVTM and CDR2 ANQGSEA. The sequence derives from a newborn girl in good health. Sequenced: cord blood. The V gene is TRBV29-1, the J gene TRBJ2-7; TRBD1 is a possible D gene (5 bases). In DNA form, the CDR3 reads TGCAGCGTTGGGGTCAGGGCGGCCGAGCAGTACTTC. It yields the protein CSVGVRAAEQYF.